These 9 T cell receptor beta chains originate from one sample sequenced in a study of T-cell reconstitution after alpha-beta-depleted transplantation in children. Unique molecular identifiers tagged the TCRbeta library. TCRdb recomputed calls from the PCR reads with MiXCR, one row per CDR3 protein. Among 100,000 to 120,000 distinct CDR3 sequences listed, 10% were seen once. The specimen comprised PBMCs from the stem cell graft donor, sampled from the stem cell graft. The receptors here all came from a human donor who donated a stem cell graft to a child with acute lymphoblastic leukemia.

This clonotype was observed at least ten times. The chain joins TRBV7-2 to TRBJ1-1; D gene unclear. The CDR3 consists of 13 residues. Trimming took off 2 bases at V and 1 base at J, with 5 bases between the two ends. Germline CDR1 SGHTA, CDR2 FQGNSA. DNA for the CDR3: TGTGCCAGCAGCTTAAAACAGAACACTGAAGCTTTCTTT. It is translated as CASSLKQNTEAFF.

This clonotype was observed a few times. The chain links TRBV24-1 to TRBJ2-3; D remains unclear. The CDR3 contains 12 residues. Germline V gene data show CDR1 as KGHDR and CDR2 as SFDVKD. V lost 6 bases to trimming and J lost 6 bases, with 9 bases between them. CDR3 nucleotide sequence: TGTGCCACCAGTATTTCTTCCGATACGCAGTATTTT. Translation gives CATSISSDTQYF.

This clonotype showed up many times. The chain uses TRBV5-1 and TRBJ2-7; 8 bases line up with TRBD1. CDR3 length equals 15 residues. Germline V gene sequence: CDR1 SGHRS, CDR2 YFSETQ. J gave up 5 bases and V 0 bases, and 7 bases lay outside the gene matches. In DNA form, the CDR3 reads TGCGCCAGCAGCTTGGGATTCAGGGGGCGGAACGAGCAGTACTTC. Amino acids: CASSLGFRGRNEQYF.

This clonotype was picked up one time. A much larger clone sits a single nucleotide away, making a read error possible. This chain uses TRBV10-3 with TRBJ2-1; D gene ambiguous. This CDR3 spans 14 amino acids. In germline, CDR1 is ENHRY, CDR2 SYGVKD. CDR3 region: CAISSTETGNEQIF. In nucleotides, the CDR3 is TGTGCCATCAGTTCCACGGAAACTGGGAATGAGCAGATCTTC.

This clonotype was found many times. CDR3 protein: CASSLKLAGDPRDTQYF. CDR3 sequence (DNA): TGTGCCAGCAGCTTAAAACTAGCGGGGGATCCTCGGGATACGCAGTATTTT. The chain recombines TRBV11-2 with TRBJ2-3; 11 bases align to TRBD2. The CDR3 runs 17 residues. Germline V gene sequence: CDR1 SGHAT, CDR2 FQNNGV. After removal of 2 bases from V and 6 bases from J, the junction contained 10 bases not matched to a gene. The whole variable domain, remainder taken from reference TRBV11-2 and TRBJ2-3, is EAGVAQSPRYKIIEKRQSVAFWCNPISGHATLYWYQQILGQGPKLLIQFQNNGVVDDSQLPKDRFSAERLKGVDSTLKIQPAKLEDSAVYLCASSLKLAGDPRDTQYFGPGTRLTVL.

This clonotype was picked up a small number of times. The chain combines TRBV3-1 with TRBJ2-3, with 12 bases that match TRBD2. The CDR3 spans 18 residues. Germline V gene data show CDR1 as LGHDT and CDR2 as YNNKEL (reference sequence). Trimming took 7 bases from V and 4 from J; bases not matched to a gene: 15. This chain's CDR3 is CASTLNPPLAGGPDTQYF. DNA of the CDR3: TGTGCCAGCACCCTCAATCCCCCTCTAGCGGGAGGGCCAGATACGCAGTATTTT.

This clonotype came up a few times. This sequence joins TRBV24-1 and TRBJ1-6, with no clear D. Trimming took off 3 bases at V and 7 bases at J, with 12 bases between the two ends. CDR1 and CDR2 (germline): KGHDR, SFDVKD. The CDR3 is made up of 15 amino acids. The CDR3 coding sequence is TGTGCCACCAGTGATCCCCGGACGGGAAATTCACCCCTCCACTTT. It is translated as CATSDPRTGNSPLHF.

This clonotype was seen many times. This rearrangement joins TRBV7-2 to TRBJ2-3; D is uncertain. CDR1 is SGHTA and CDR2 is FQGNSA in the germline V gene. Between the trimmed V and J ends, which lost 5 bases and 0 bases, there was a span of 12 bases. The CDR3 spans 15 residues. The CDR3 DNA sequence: TGTGCCAGCAGCCCGAACGGCCCTAGCACAGATACGCAGTATTTT. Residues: CASSPNGPSTDTQYF.

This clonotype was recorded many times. CDR3 nucleotide sequence: TGTGCCAGCAGAGCCCTCGGTTCCTCCTACGAGCAGTACTTC. Translation gives CASRALGSSYEQYF. This chain connects TRBV27 to TRBJ2-7, with no clear D. Germline values: CDR1 MNHEY, CDR2 SMNVEV (reference sequence). This CDR3 is built from 14 residues. Trimming removed 6 bases from V and 0 bases from J, with 12 bases in between.